This entry lists 17 T cell receptor beta chains sequenced from one sample in a study of shared clonotypes between healthy human individuals. Generated by immunoSEQ multiplex PCR, the TCRdb table keeps only in-frame clones and is missing some. This sample carries fewer than 2.5 million clones, approximately 93% of them seen once, and the ten largest clones take approximately 0.35%. Source material: naive CD4+ T cells from PBMCs. Documented subset: CD45RA+ positively selected. These receptors originate from a man younger than 35 in good health. Some clones in this sample may be carry-over from other donors' samples.

This sequence joins TRBV25-1 and TRBJ1-4; D unclear. The CDR3 runs to 15 residues. Per the germline V gene, CDR1 is MGHDK and CDR2 is SYGVNS. V shed 3 bases and J shed 10 bases, with 18 bases lying between them. CDR3 loop: CASSDPNSAPGKLFF. DNA of the CDR3: TGTGCCAGCAGTGATCCGAACTCTGCCCCGGGAAAACTGTTTTTT.

V and J are TRBV6-1 and TRBJ2-7; 8 nucleotides match TRBD1. V was clipped by 2 bases and J by 2 bases; unmatched bases: 5. The CDR3 has 15 amino acids. Germline V gives CDR1 MNHNS, CDR2 SASEGT. The CDR3 reads CASSEPGTGTYEQYF. For the CDR3, the DNA is TGTGCCAGCAGTGAACCCGGGACAGGCACCTACGAGCAGTACTTC.

This rearrangement joins TRBV28 to TRBJ1-6, with 7 positions matching TRBD1. This CDR3 is built from 14 residues. In germline, CDR1 is MDHEN, CDR2 SYDVKM. Trimming at V came to 8 bases and at J to 5 bases, leaving 6 bases not matched to a gene. CDR3 residues: CASGPGQHNSPLHF. The DNA for the CDR3 is TGTGCCAGCGGTCCGGGACAGCATAATTCACCCCTCCACTTT.

The V call is TRBV5-1, the J call TRBJ2-1; D is unresolved. Germline loops: CDR1 SGHRS, CDR2 YFSETQ. The CDR3 is 12 amino acids. Trimming removed 0 bases at V and 7 bases at J, with 5 bases between. The CDR3 reads CASSLAKNEQFF. As DNA, the CDR3 is TGCGCCAGCAGCTTGGCGAAGAATGAGCAGTTCTTC.

The chain employs TRBV14 and TRBJ1-1; 8 positions match TRBD1. The ends lost 1 base at V and 3 bases at J; junction bases unmatched: 4. Germline loops: CDR1 SGHDN, CDR2 FVKESK. The CDR3 covers 15 residues. The CDR3 region has the DNA TGTGCCAGCAGCCAAGTTCGGGACAGGCACACTGAAGCTTTCTTT. Its translation is CASSQVRDRHTEAFF.

The CDR3 spells CASSLTAGGYTF. CDR3 DNA: TGTGCCAGCAGCCTCACAGCGGGGGGCTACACCTTC. The rearrangement joins TRBV6-6 to TRBJ1-2; no clear D. Per the germline V gene, CDR1 is MNHNY and CDR2 is SVGAGI (reference sequence). The CDR3 covers 12 residues. The V and J ends lost 6 bases and 8 bases respectively, with 13 bases between them.

In DNA form, the CDR3 reads TGTGCCAGCAGCCAAGACGAGGACAGGGGGCATAGTGAAGCTTTCTTT. Its protein product is CASSQDEDRGHSEAFF. This chain links TRBV4-2 with TRBJ1-1, with TRBD1 matching 11 bases. The CDR3 is 16 residues long. V lost 0 bases and J lost 7; bases outside the gene matches: 7. CDR1 and CDR2 (germline): LGHNA, YNFKEQ.

V and J are TRBV19 and TRBJ2-5, with TRBD1 identical over 10 bases. This CDR3 has 17 residues. CDR1 is LNHDA and CDR2 is SQIVND in the germline V gene (reference sequence). Germline trimming cut 3 bases from V and 5 bases from J; bases unmatched to any gene: 12. This CDR3 reads CASSIGFQDRGMETQYF. The DNA of the CDR3 is TGTGCCAGTAGTATTGGGTTCCAGGACAGGGGGATGGAGACCCAGTACTTC.

In its sample, this clone was seen once. The chain recombines TRBV28 with TRBJ2-2; the D is unclear. The CDR3 length is 13 residues. V lost 5 bases and J lost 1, with 5 bases in between. Germline V lookup: CDR1 MDHEN, CDR2 SYDVKM. The CDR3 nucleotides are TGTGCCAGCAGTGAACAGAACACCGGGGAGCTGTTTTTT. Translated: CASSEQNTGELFF.

CDR3 sequence: CASRRQDPAGELFF. In nucleotides, the CDR3 is TGTGCCAGCAGGAGACAGGACCCCGCCGGGGAGCTGTTTTTT. The chain combines TRBV2 with TRBJ2-2, with a tentative D call TRBD1 (6 bases). The CDR3 length is 14 residues. The germline gives CDR1 SNHLY, CDR2 FYNNEI. Trimming pared 6 bases from V and 6 bases from J, leaving 14 bases between.

The chain is built from TRBV7-9 and TRBJ1-1; 7 nucleotides agree with TRBD1. V dropped 5 bases and J dropped 1; count of bases not matched to a gene: 7. There are 15 residues in the CDR3. Germline V gene lookup returns CDR1 SEHNR and CDR2 FQNEAQ (reference sequence). The CDR3 here is CASSPNRQGNTEAFF. The DNA for the CDR3 is TGTGCCAGCAGCCCTAACCGACAGGGGAACACTGAAGCTTTCTTT.

The V and J genes are TRBV7-2 and TRBJ2-5, with D possibly matching TRBD2 (5 bases). The V gene lost 1 base and the J gene lost 5 bases, with 17 bases spanning the gap. The germline V gene has CDR1 SGHTA and CDR2 FQGNSA. The CDR3 sequence is 16 residues long. The CDR3 loop is CASSLGRTRVRETQYF. The CDR3 DNA is TGTGCCAGCAGCTTAGGCCGGACGAGGGTGCGGGAGACCCAGTACTTC.

The chain has TRBV11-3 and TRBJ2-1; D is uncertain. V was shortened by 0 bases and J by 9 bases, with 9 bases between the two germline ends. Germline V lookup: CDR1 SGHNT, CDR2 YENEEA. The CDR3 length is 13 residues. DNA for the CDR3: TGTGCCAGCAGCTTAGATTTCGGGTCTGAGCAGTTCTTC. Translated: CASSLDFGSEQFF.

J is TRBJ2-1 and V is TRBV27; 8 bases are shared with TRBD2. Germline V gene sequence: CDR1 MNHEY, CDR2 SMNVEV (reference sequence). V lost 2 bases to trimming and J lost 6 bases; unmatched junction nucleotides: 6. The CDR3 loop spans 15 amino acids. This chain's CDR3 is CASSLKIAGFNEQFF. Written as DNA, the CDR3 is TGTGCCAGCAGTTTAAAAATAGCGGGGTTCAATGAGCAGTTCTTC.

This chain joins TRBV2 and TRBJ2-3, with 8 bases that match TRBD1. Germline V gives CDR1 SNHLY, CDR2 FYNNEI. This CDR3 is 16 amino acids long. V was pared by 8 bases and J by 2 bases, with 12 bases of the junction left unmatched. The CDR3 bases are TGTGCCAGCTTAAGGGGCCAGGGGGCTTTCACAGATACGCAGTATTTT. Translation: CASLRGQGAFTDTQYF.

The J gene is TRBJ2-7, the V gene TRBV11-3; possible D gene TRBD2, 5 bases. Trimming cost V 5 bases and J 2 bases, with 16 bases left between them. This CDR3 has 15 residues. CDR1 and CDR2 from the germline V gene are SGHNT and YENEEA. The CDR3 nucleotides read TGTGCCAGCAGCCCTGGTGTCCCCGGGGCCTACGAGCAGTACTTC. Translating gives CASSPGVPGAYEQYF.

V gene TRBV18 combines with J gene TRBJ2-5; either TRBD1 or TRBD2 may fit D (6 bases each). CDR3 length: 15 amino acids. V shed 5 bases and J shed 2 bases, with 15 bases lying between them. Per germline, CDR1 KGHSH and CDR2 LQKENI. CDR3 region: CASSIGSGAQETQYF. In nucleotides, the CDR3 is TGTGCCAGCTCAATAGGTTCGGGGGCTCAAGAGACCCAGTACTTC.